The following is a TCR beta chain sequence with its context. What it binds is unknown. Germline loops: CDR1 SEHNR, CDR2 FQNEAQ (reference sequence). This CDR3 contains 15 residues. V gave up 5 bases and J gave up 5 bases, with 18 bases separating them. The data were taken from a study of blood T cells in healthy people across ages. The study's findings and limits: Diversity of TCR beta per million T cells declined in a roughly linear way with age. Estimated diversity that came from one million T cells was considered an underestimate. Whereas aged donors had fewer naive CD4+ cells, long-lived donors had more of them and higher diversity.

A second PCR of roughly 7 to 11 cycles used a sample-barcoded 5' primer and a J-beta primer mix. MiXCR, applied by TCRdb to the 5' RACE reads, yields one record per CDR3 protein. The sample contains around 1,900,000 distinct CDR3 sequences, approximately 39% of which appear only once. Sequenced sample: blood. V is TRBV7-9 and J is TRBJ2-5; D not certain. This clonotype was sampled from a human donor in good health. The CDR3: CASSRSEDGWETQYF. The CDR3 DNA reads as TGTGCCAGCAGCCGCTCTGAGGATGGGTGGGAGACCCAGTACTTC.